This TCR beta chain came from a study of shared clonotypes between healthy human individuals. V lost 3 bases to trimming and J lost 6 bases; unmatched junction nucleotides: 6. The germline CDR1 and CDR2 sequences are SGDLS and YYNGEE. The CDR3 has 15 amino acids. The protocol was immunoSEQ multiplex PCR, while the TCRdb copy is restricted to in-frame clones and leaves out a portion. The table has approximately 980,000 clones, roughly 72% seen once; the top ten hold 1.5%. This clone was seen a single time. The J gene is TRBJ2-4, the V gene TRBV9; 10 bases align to TRBD1. This receptor was obtained from a man between 18 and 29 years old in good health. Input material: memory CD4+ T cells sorted from blood. The sample's subset: CD45RA-negative fraction. CDR3 sequence (DNA): TGTGCCAGCAGCGCAGATAGGACAGGGGGAAACATTCAGTACTTC. Protein: CASSADRTGGNIQYF.